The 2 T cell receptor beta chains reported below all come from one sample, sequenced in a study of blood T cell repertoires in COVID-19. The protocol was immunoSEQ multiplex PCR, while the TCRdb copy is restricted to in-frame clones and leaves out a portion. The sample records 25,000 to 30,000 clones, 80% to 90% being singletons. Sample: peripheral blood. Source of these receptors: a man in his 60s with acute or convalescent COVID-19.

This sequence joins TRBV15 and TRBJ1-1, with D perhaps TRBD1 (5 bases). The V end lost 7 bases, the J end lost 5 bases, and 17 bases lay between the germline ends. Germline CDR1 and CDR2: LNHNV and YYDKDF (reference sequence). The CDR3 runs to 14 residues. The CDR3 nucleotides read TGTGCCACCACCTCCTTTGGGGGAGGGACTGAAGCTTTCTTT. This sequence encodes CATTSFGGGTEAFF.

CDR3: CSVYRGNGYTF. The CDR3 DNA reads as TGCAGCGTTTACAGGGGAAATGGCTACACCTTC. The J gene is TRBJ1-2, the V gene TRBV29-1, with 7 nucleotides matching TRBD1. Germline V gives CDR1 SQVTM, CDR2 ANQGSEA. The CDR3 has 11 residues. V lost 5 bases and J lost 6; bases outside the gene matches: 3.